These 26 T cell receptor beta chains were all obtained from the same sample, sequenced in a study of blood T cell repertoires in COVID-19 (dated by TCRdb to about 2020). Library creation used the immunoSEQ multiplex PCR assay. TCRdb stores this immuneACCESS table with in-frame sequences only. Part of the clones is absent; in the studies checked, under half of the shortfall reflects unresolved V genes, and no reason is known for the rest. The sample data list some 410,000 clones, and roughly 88% of these were observed just once. The top ten clones comprise more than 0.9% of the sample. Sequencing was carried out using PBMCs or T cells enriched from blood (not recorded which). The receptor source for this set is a woman between 25 and 40 years old with acute COVID-19.

This chain connects TRBV6-5 to TRBJ1-3; D gene uncertain. The CDR3 consists of 15 residues. V was trimmed by 0 bases and J by 2 bases, leaving 8 bases between them. CDR1 MNHEY and CDR2 SVGAGI come from the germline V gene. The CDR3: CASSYSARTGNTIYF. The CDR3 DNA reads TGTGCCAGCAGTTACTCCGCCAGGACTGGAAACACCATATATTTT.

V and J are TRBV19 and TRBJ2-7; 9 bases fit TRBD2. The germline V gene encodes CDR1 LNHDA and CDR2 SQIVND (reference sequence). With 3 bases clipped from V and 3 bases from J, the junction kept 6 bases outside the gene matches. This CDR3 has 15 amino acids. CDR3 sequence (DNA): TGTGCCAGTAGTATCGGGGTAGCGGGGGTCTACGAGCAGTACTTC. Its translation: CASSIGVAGVYEQYF.

This chain connects TRBV19 to TRBJ1-2, with D perhaps TRBD1 (6 bases). CDR1 LNHDA and CDR2 SQIVND come from the germline V gene (reference sequence). V lost 0 bases to trimming and J lost 5 bases, with 22 bases between them. The CDR3 consists of 18 residues. The CDR3 nucleotides read TGTGCCAGTAGTATAGAATCTGGAATCGGGGGGCTTCCTTATGGCTACACCTTC. Residues: CASSIESGIGGLPYGYTF.

The rearrangement joins TRBV7-9 to TRBJ1-4; the D gene is possibly TRBD1 (6 bases). Trimming removed 8 bases at V and 6 bases at J, with 19 bases between. Germline values: CDR1 SEHNR, CDR2 FQNEAQ (reference sequence). The CDR3 loop spans 15 amino acids. The CDR3 bases are TGTGCCAGCTCCTACCTATGGGGGCAGGATGAAAAACTGTTTTTT. It codes for CASSYLWGQDEKLFF.

This sequence joins TRBV21-1 and TRBJ2-7; TRBD2 is the table's D call and was not checked against the DNA. TRBV21-1 is termed a pseudogene. There are 14 residues in the CDR3. DNA of the CDR3: TGTGCCAGCACCAAGGGGGGGGTAACCCACGAGCAGTACTTC. Protein: CASTKGGVTHEQYF.

Only a few counts were recorded for this clone. CDR3 coding DNA: TGTGCCAGCAGCTGGGGCTGGGGGGAAAAGAACACCGGGGAGCTGTTTTTT. Residues: CASSWGWGEKNTGELFF. The chain carries TRBV7-6 and TRBJ2-2; D perhaps matches TRBD2 (6 bases). V was cut by 4 bases and J by 1 base, with 16 bases left in between. CDR1 is SGHVS, CDR2 FNYEAQ, per germline. The CDR3 extends over 17 amino acids.

V usage is TRBV6-5 and J usage is TRBJ1-1; D uncertain. V was pared by 2 bases and J by 1 base, with 8 bases between. The germline CDR1 and CDR2 sequences are MNHEY and SVGAGI. CDR3 length: 14 residues. The CDR3 DNA follows: TGTGCCAGCAGTTACCGGGAGAGGAACACTGAAGCTTTCTTT. It yields the protein CASSYRERNTEAFF.

The chain couples TRBV7-6 to TRBJ1-2; no clear D. Between the trimmed V and J ends, which lost 5 bases and 9 bases, there was a span of 10 bases. This CDR3 spans 11 amino acids. In germline, CDR1 is SGHVS, CDR2 FNYEAQ. The CDR3 protein is CASSRSDSYTF. As DNA, the CDR3 is TGTGCCAGCAGCCGTAGTGACAGCTACACCTTC. The variable domain in full, completed from reference TRBV7-6 and TRBJ1-2, reads GAGVSQSPRYKVTKRGQDVALRCDPISGHVSLYWYRQALGQGPEFLTYFNYEAQQDKSGLPNDRFSAERPEGSISTLTIQRTEQRDSAMYRCASSRSDSYTFGSGTRLTVV.

The chain has TRBV30 and TRBJ1-4; D is unclear. The CDR3 sequence is 17 residues long. V lost 2 bases and J lost 4, with 20 bases in between. Germline loops: CDR1 GTSNPN, CDR2 SVGIG (reference sequence). CDR3 sequence reads: CAWSFAGVRALNEKLFF. The CDR3 DNA sequence: TGTGCCTGGAGTTTCGCGGGTGTAAGGGCCCTTAATGAAAAACTGTTTTTT.

The J gene is TRBJ2-1, the V gene TRBV6-5; 7 bases line up with TRBD1. The CDR3 has 14 amino acids. Germline CDR1 reads MNHEY; CDR2 reads SVGAGI. The trim removed 5 bases at V and 2 bases at J, leaving 3 bases unmatched. In DNA, the CDR3 is TGTGCCAGCAGTCAGGGACAGACCTACAATGAGCAGTTCTTC. This translates into CASSQGQTYNEQFF.

The chain employs TRBV24-1 and TRBJ1-4; D might be TRBD1 (6 bases). The CDR3 sequence is 13 residues long. Per the germline V gene, CDR1 is KGHDR and CDR2 is SFDVKD. Between the trimmed V and J ends, which lost 1 base and 7 bases, there was a span of 6 bases. CDR3 protein: CATSDFRGEKLFF. The CDR3 nucleotides are TGTGCCACCAGTGATTTCAGGGGTGAAAAACTGTTTTTT.

The chain combines TRBV9 with TRBJ2-7, with unresolved D. V lost 0 bases, J lost 2 bases, and 6 bases lay in between. The CDR3 length is 13 residues. Germline loops: CDR1 SGDLS, CDR2 YYNGEE. The CDR3 region has the DNA TGTGCCAGCAGCGTAGAGGAGACCTACGAGCAGTACTTC. Its protein product is CASSVEETYEQYF.

This sequence joins TRBV6-5 and TRBJ2-1; D is perhaps TRBD1 (5 bases). V was clipped by 5 bases and J by 1 base, with 12 bases between them. Per the germline V gene, CDR1 is MNHEY and CDR2 is SVGAGI. The CDR3 loop spans 15 amino acids. CDR3 DNA sequence: TGTGCCAGCAGTCCCGACAGCTCGTCCTACAATGAGCAGTTCTTC. Translating it yields CASSPDSSSYNEQFF.

This clone was seen only once. The chain carries TRBV5-1 and TRBJ1-6; no clear D. Between the trimmed V and J ends, which lost 0 bases and 0 bases, there was a span of 10 bases. The CDR3 contains 17 residues. Per germline, CDR1 SGHRS and CDR2 YFSETQ. Here the CDR3 DNA reads TGCGCCAGCAGCTTGGGTCCGGGTAGCTCCTATAATTCACCCCTCCACTTT. Translated: CASSLGPGSSYNSPLHF.

The V and J genes are TRBV9 and TRBJ1-1; D not certain. V lost 0 bases and J lost 0, with 6 bases in between. The germline V gene encodes CDR1 SGDLS and CDR2 YYNGEE. The CDR3 totals 14 residues. The CDR3 sequence is CASSVGVLNTEAFF. The CDR3 DNA follows: TGTGCCAGCAGCGTAGGAGTATTGAACACTGAAGCTTTCTTT.

This clone was seen once. This chain connects TRBV28 to TRBJ1-2; 11 nucleotides line up with TRBD1. The CDR3 runs to 14 residues. The junction had 5 bases not matched to a gene; V was cut back by 5 bases and J by 6 bases. Germline V gene data show CDR1 as MDHEN and CDR2 as SYDVKM. CDR3: CASSPGQGANGYTF. CDR3 bases: TGTGCCAGCAGTCCCGGACAGGGGGCGAATGGCTACACCTTC.

The V gene is TRBV10-3, the J gene TRBJ1-3; D is unclear. The germline V gene encodes CDR1 ENHRY and CDR2 SYGVKD. V was trimmed by 2 bases and J by 4 bases, leaving 9 bases between them. There are 14 residues in the CDR3. CDR3 nucleotide sequence: TGTGCCATCAGTGAGGGGAGATGGGGAAACACCATATATTTT. Its translation: CAISEGRWGNTIYF.

V usage is TRBV4-1 and J usage is TRBJ2-1; D is perhaps TRBD2 (6 bases). Trimming took off 4 bases at V and 7 bases at J, with 14 bases between the two ends. Germline loops: CDR1 MGHRA, CDR2 YSYEKL. This CDR3 is 14 amino acids long. CDR3: CASSRRDWGNEQFF. The DNA of the CDR3 is TGCGCCAGCAGCCGCCGGGACTGGGGTAATGAGCAGTTCTTC.

The V and J genes are TRBV2 and TRBJ2-7; D is possibly TRBD1 (6 bases). The germline CDR1 and CDR2 sequences are SNHLY and FYNNEI. The V end was cut by 6 bases, the J end by 4 bases, with 13 bases between. The CDR3 is 13 amino acids. CDR3 coding DNA: TGTGCCAGCAGAAATCCACAGGGATACGAGCAGTACTTC. Amino acids: CASRNPQGYEQYF.

This rearrangement joins TRBV7-6 to TRBJ2-5; 8 bases are shared with TRBD1. The CDR3 loop spans 16 amino acids. The junction had 12 bases not matched to a gene; V was cut back by 4 bases and J by 5 bases. From germline, CDR1 is SGHVS and CDR2 FNYEAQ. The CDR3 reads CASSSYEQGAWETQYF. The DNA of the CDR3 is TGTGCCAGCAGCTCGTATGAGCAGGGGGCTTGGGAGACCCAGTACTTC.

The gene calls are TRBV19 and TRBJ1-5; TRBD1 is a possible D gene (5 bases). This CDR3 spans 15 amino acids. Trimming took 7 bases from V and 9 from J, leaving 22 bases between them. The germline V gene encodes CDR1 LNHDA and CDR2 SQIVND (reference sequence). CDR3 loop: CASTHGGGGVWPQHF. For the CDR3, the DNA is TGTGCCAGTACTCACGGGGGAGGTGGGGTTTGGCCCCAGCATTTT.

V usage is TRBV30 and J usage is TRBJ2-5, with D perhaps matching TRBD2 (6 bases). Germline V gene sequence: CDR1 GTSNPN, CDR2 SVGIG (reference sequence). The CDR3 sequence is 14 residues long. Trimming shortened V by 6 bases and J by 0 bases, and 14 bases separated the two germline ends. For the CDR3, the DNA is TGTGCCTGCGTGGACTACGGGTACCAAGAGACCCAGTACTTC. Translated: CACVDYGYQETQYF.

The rearrangement links TRBV5-1 to TRBJ1-1, with D perhaps TRBD1 (5 bases). V gave up 3 bases and J gave up 5 bases, with 11 bases separating them. Germline V gene data show CDR1 as SGHRS and CDR2 as YFSETQ. This CDR3 spans 13 amino acids. The CDR3 DNA reads as TGCGCCAGCAGCTCTGGGGGGAGGACTGAAGCTTTCTTT. Translation gives CASSSGGRTEAFF.

J is TRBJ1-5 and V is TRBV2; D gene unclear. CDR1 is SNHLY, CDR2 FYNNEI, per germline. The CDR3 sequence is 13 residues long. V lost 4 bases and J 3 bases, leaving 7 bases between the germline ends. The CDR3 here is CASSGRLNQPQHF. CDR3 coding DNA: TGTGCCAGCAGTGGCAGGCTCAATCAGCCCCAGCATTTT.

The V call is TRBV7-8, the J call TRBJ1-2, with D maybe TRBD1 (5 bases). The germline V and J ends were trimmed by 7 bases and 4 bases, with 19 bases remaining between them. The CDR3 has 15 amino acids. In germline, CDR1 is SGHVS, CDR2 FQNEAQ. This CDR3 is CASTPAEGIIYGYTF. The CDR3 nucleotides read TGTGCCAGCACCCCCGCGGAGGGGATTATCTATGGCTACACCTTC.

This chain connects TRBV19 to TRBJ2-7; D is perhaps TRBD1 (6 bases). Trimming removed 1 base from V and 2 bases from J, with 12 bases in between. The CDR3 length is 15 residues. CDR1 LNHDA and CDR2 SQIVND come from the germline V gene (reference sequence). The CDR3: CASSIGATGTYEQYF. DNA for the CDR3: TGTGCCAGTAGTATAGGGGCTACAGGGACCTACGAGCAGTACTTC.